Shown below are 14 T cell receptor beta chains from a single sample sequenced in a study of blood T cells in healthy people across ages. Then a second PCR, running about 6 to 12 cycles, was carried out with a sample-barcoded 5' primer and a J-beta primer mix. TCRdb passed the 5' RACE reads through MiXCR, listing each CDR3 protein once. Among 780,000 or so distinct CDR3 sequences, about 25% were seen once, and the ten largest hold under 4.5%. These same data were also listed under a study on T cells of mothers and their children.

The sequenced sample was blood. These receptors were obtained from a boy under 18 in good health.

The chain joins TRBV5-1 to TRBJ2-1; 7 bases agree with TRBD2. This CDR3 comprises 16 residues. After removal of 0 bases from V and 7 bases from J, the junction contained 10 bases not matched to a gene. In germline, CDR1 is SGHRS, CDR2 YFSETQ. Here the CDR3 DNA reads TGCGCCAGCAGCTTGGTGCCCGGGACGGGGGGAAATGAGCAGTTCTTC. Its translation: CASSLVPGTGGNEQFF.

The rearrangement links TRBV6-6 to TRBJ2-5; D possibly corresponds to TRBD2 (5 bases). Trimming removed 4 bases from V and 2 bases from J, with 8 bases in between. CDR3 length equals 13 residues. Germline CDR1 and CDR2: MNHNY and SVGAGI (reference sequence). The CDR3 loop is CASSWRQQETQYF. CDR3 bases: TGTGCCAGCAGTTGGAGGCAGCAAGAGACCCAGTACTTC.

This clonotype occurred a few times. The J gene is TRBJ1-2, the V gene TRBV20-1, with 8 bases lining up with TRBD1. The germline CDR1 and CDR2 sequences are DFQATT and SNEGSKA (reference sequence). V lost 0 bases and J lost 2; bases outside the gene matches: 5. The CDR3 runs to 15 residues. In DNA form, the CDR3 reads TGCAGTGCTAGAGAGGCAGGGGGCATAAACTATGGCTACACCTTC. It is translated as CSAREAGGINYGYTF.

This clonotype was seen a handful of times. The J gene is TRBJ2-1, the V gene TRBV7-2; perhaps TRBD2 as D (5 bases). This CDR3 region has 17 residues. Trimming shortened V by 6 bases and J by 9 bases, and 27 bases separated the two germline ends. CDR1 and CDR2 (germline): SGHTA, FQGNSA. The CDR3 is CASSPDRLTHQVREQFF. The CDR3 DNA follows: TGTGCCAGCAGTCCCGACCGACTAACACACCAGGTCCGTGAGCAGTTCTTC.

This clonotype was counted only a few times. The chain couples TRBV4-2 to TRBJ2-2, with a weak D call TRBD1 (6 bases). The CDR3 runs 16 residues. The V gene lost 1 base and the J gene lost 5 bases, with 14 bases spanning the gap. Germline values: CDR1 LGHNA, CDR2 YNFKEQ. In DNA, the CDR3 is TGTGCCAGCAGCCAAGTGTACAGGGTGATAACCGGGGAGCTGTTTTTT. This translates into CASSQVYRVITGELFF.

This clonotype has a handful of counts. The chain is built from TRBV4-3 and TRBJ2-7, with a weak D call TRBD2 (6 bases). The CDR3 loop spans 17 amino acids. CDR1 and CDR2 from the germline V gene are LGHNA and YSLEER. V lost 0 bases and J 2 bases, leaving 17 bases between the germline ends. For the CDR3, the DNA is TGCGCCAGCAGCCAAGATAGTATAGGAGGGTTAACCTACGAGCAGTACTTC. It encodes CASSQDSIGGLTYEQYF.

This chain uses TRBV2 with TRBJ2-5; D may be TRBD2 (6 bases). The DNA end lines up better with TRBJ2-1; the J call may be wrong. Germline V gene lookup returns CDR1 SNHLY and CDR2 FYNNEI. The CDR3 loop spans 15 amino acids. The DNA for the CDR3 is TGTGCCAGCAGTCAACCGGGACTCTTGCCCAATGAGCAGTTCTTC. Amino acid sequence: CASSQPGLLPNEQFF.

A few counts support this clonotype. V and J are TRBV7-8 and TRBJ2-1, with TRBD2 as a possible D gene (7 bases). The CDR3 contains 18 residues. The germline CDR1 and CDR2 sequences are SGHVS and FQNEAQ. Trimming removed 1 base from V and 3 bases from J, with 19 bases in between. Here the CDR3 reads CASSLVPRTGRGYNEQFF. DNA for the CDR3: TGTGCCAGCAGCTTAGTACCCCGAACAGGGAGGGGCTACAATGAGCAGTTCTTC.

The chain has TRBV20-1 and TRBJ2-5; 9 nucleotides align to TRBD2. CDR3 size: 15 residues. With V trimmed by 3 bases and J by 3 bases, 8 bases remained unmatched. Germline CDR1 DFQATT, CDR2 SNEGSKA (reference sequence). The CDR3 loop reads CSARALRLAEETQYF. CDR3 nucleotide sequence: TGCAGTGCTAGGGCCCTGAGACTAGCGGAAGAGACCCAGTACTTC.

This sequence joins TRBV20-1 and TRBJ2-7, with D possibly being TRBD1 or TRBD2 (6 bases each). CDR3 length equals 15 residues. V lost 3 bases to trimming and J lost 5 bases, with 20 bases between them. Germline V CDR1 and CDR2: DFQATT, SNEGSKA (reference sequence). The CDR3, as DNA: TGCAGTGCTAGTAGGGGGACGAGGACTATGGACGAGCAGTACTTC. This encodes CSASRGTRTMDEQYF.

V usage is TRBV3-1 and J usage is TRBJ1-2; D is unresolved. Germline loops: CDR1 LGHDT, CDR2 YNNKEL (reference sequence). Deletions cut 2 bases from V and 8 bases from J, with 15 bases between. CDR3 size: 14 residues. CDR3 sequence (DNA): TGTGCCAGCAGCCAACTCAGGCTCGCATCGGGCTACACCTTC. Translated: CASSQLRLASGYTF.

This clonotype appeared a few times. The chain has TRBV29-1 and TRBJ2-1, with D possibly being TRBD1 (7 bases). The germline CDR1 and CDR2 sequences are SQVTM and ANQGSEA. The ends were cut back, 1 base at V and 13 bases at J, with 17 bases in the middle. This CDR3 has 13 amino acids. The CDR3 nucleotides are TGCAGCGTTGAAGGTGGAGGGGGCGTTCCTCAGTTCTTC. The encoded protein is CSVEGGGGVPQFF.

This clonotype was counted between two and nine times. This rearrangement joins TRBV4-1 to TRBJ2-5; D unresolved. The V gene lost 2 bases and the J gene lost 5 bases, with 15 bases spanning the gap. The length of the CDR3 is 15 residues. The germline gives CDR1 MGHRA, CDR2 YSYEKL. CDR3 in DNA: TGCGCCAGCAGCCAAAGAATAGCCGTAGCTGAGACCCAGTACTTC. Protein product: CASSQRIAVAETQYF.

This clonotype was counted a few times. The chain couples TRBV5-1 to TRBJ2-3, with D possibly matching TRBD2 (5 bases). Germline-derived CDR1 and CDR2 are SGHRS and YFSETQ. Trimming shortened V by 0 bases and J by 6 bases, and 14 bases separated the two germline ends. The CDR3 is 15 amino acids. As DNA, the CDR3 is TGCGCCAGCAGCTTGGAACGGGGAGCCGGGGATACGCAGTATTTT. It specifies CASSLERGAGDTQYF.